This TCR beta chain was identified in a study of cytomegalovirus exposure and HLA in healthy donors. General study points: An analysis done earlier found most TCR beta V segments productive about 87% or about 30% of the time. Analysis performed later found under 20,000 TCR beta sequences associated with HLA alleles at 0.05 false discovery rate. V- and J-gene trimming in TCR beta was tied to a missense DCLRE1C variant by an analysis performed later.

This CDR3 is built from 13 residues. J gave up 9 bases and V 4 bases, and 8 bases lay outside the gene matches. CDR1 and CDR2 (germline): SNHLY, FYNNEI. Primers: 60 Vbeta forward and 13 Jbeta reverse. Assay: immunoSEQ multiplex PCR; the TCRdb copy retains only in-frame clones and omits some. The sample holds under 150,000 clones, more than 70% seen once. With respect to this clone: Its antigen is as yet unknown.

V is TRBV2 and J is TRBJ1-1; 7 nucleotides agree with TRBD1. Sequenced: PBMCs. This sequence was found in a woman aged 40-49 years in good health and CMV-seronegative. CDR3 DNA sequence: TGTGCCAGCAGTGGGGACAGTAACTTAAAAGCTTTCTTT. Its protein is CASSGDSNLKAFF.